Listed below are T cell receptor beta chains from one sample, sequenced in a study of blood T cell repertoires in COVID-19. Data came from immunoSEQ multiplex PCR; TCRdb stores just in-frame clones and leaves some out. The table records 70,000 or so clones, roughly 86% of them present only once. Specimen: peripheral blood. The receptors derive from an older woman with acute or convalescent COVID-19. CDR3s include the opening cysteine and the closing phenylalanine or tryptophan. D genes are given only for firm matches. Clone size, where shown, is once, few, many, or a class for clones that have expanded.

j_call v_call clone_size d_call cdr3_aa cdr3_nt
TRBJ2-3 TRBV7-6 - TRBD2 CASSTGLAGEVDTQYF TGTGCCAGCAGCACGGGACTAGCGGGGGAGGTAGATACGCAGTATTTT
TRBJ1-5 TRBV19 - TRBD1 CASSRRGQAIYSNQPQHF TGTGCCAGTAGTCGGCGCGGACAGGCGATATATAGCAATCAGCCCCAGCATTTT
TRBJ1-6 TRBV19 - - CASSARVGQNSPLHF TGTGCCAGTAGTGCGAGGGTCGGCCAAAATTCACCCCTCCACTTT
TRBJ2-2 TRBV10-1 - TRBD2 CATHSGGPSGELFF TGCGCCACCCATAGCGGGGGCCCCTCCGGGGAGCTGTTTTTT
TRBJ2-3 TRBV5-1 - TRBD1 CASSWNTGGQTDTQYF TGCGCCAGCAGCTGGAATACAGGGGGCCAGACAGATACGCAGTATTTT
TRBJ2-7 TRBV30 few - CAWSVGRGSSYEQYF TGTGCCTGGAGTGTAGGACGGGGAAGCTCCTACGAGCAGTACTTC
TRBJ1-1 TRBV9 - - CASSPRGITEAFF TGTGCCAGCAGCCCCAGAGGGATCACTGAAGCTTTCTTT
TRBJ2-7 TRBV11-2 - - CASSFSRNSYEQYF TGTGCCAGCAGCTTCTCTCGTAACTCCTACGAGCAGTACTTC
TRBJ2-6 TRBV6-5 many - CASSPGEAGANVLTF TGTGCCAGCAGTCCCGGGGAGGCTGGGGCCAACGTCCTGACTTTC
TRBJ2-3 TRBV5-1 once TRBD2 CASSLLAGGQGTDTQYF TGCGCCAGCAGCTTGCTAGCGGGGGGGCAAGGCACAGATACGCAGTATTTT
TRBJ1-1 TRBV7-9 - TRBD1 CASSLRDEDRGTEAFF TGTGCCAGCAGCTTAAGGGATGAGGACAGGGGCACTGAAGCTTTCTTT
TRBJ2-2 TRBV21-1 - - CASSTQIQGLPKLNTGELFF TGTGCCAGCAGCACCCAAATTCAAGGACTACCAAAACTGAACACCGGGGAGCTGTTTTTT
TRBJ2-2 TRBV5-4 - - CASTPNRVAGELFF TGTGCCAGCACCCCGAACAGGGTTGCCGGGGAGCTGTTTTTT
TRBJ2-3 TRBV27 - TRBD2 CASSFRGGRPDTQYF TGTGCCAGCAGTTTTCGGGGGGGCCGACCAGATACGCAGTATTTT
TRBJ2-5 TRBV30 few - CASRGTQETQYF TGTGCCTCGCGGGGCACCCAAGAGACCCAGTACTTC
TRBJ2-3 TRBV5-1 - - CASSLMSRDRTDTQYF TGCGCCAGCAGCTTGATGTCCCGGGATAGAACAGATACGCAGTATTTT
TRBJ2-1 TRBV5-1 - - CASSRPSYNEQFF TGCGCCAGCAGCAGACCTAGTTACAATGAGCAGTTCTTC
TRBJ1-4 TRBV24-1 - TRBD1 CATSDSTGDERKLFF TGTGCCACCAGTGATTCCACAGGGGACGAGAGAAAACTGTTTTTT
TRBJ1-5 TRBV6-4 - - CASSTGTEYKNSNQPQHF TGTGCCAGCAGTACCGGGACTGAATACAAAAATAGCAATCAGCCCCAGCATTTT
TRBJ2-5 TRBV9 once TRBD2 CASSAQGLGLETQYF TGTGCCAGCAGCGCTCAGGGACTAGGGTTGGAGACCCAGTACTTC
TRBJ2-3 TRBV7-9 - TRBD2 CASSRTPGGGSTDTQYF TGTGCCAGCAGCCGAACACCCGGCGGGGGGAGCACAGATACGCAGTATTTT
TRBJ2-1 TRBV2 - - CASSVQGEVGRNEQFF TGTGCCAGCAGTGTTCAAGGGGAGGTCGGTAGGAATGAGCAGTTCTTC